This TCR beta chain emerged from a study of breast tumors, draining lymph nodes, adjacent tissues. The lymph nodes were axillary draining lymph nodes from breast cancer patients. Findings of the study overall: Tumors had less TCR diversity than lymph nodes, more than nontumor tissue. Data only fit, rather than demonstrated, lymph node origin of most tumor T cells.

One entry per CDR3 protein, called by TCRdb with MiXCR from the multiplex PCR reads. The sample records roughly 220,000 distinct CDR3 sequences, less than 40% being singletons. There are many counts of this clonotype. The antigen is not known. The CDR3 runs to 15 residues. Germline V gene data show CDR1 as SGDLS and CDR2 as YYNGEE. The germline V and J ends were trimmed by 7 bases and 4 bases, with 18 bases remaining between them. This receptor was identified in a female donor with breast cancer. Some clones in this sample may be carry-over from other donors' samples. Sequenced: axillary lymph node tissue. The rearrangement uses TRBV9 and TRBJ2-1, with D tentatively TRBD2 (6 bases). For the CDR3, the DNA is TGTGCCAGCGGCAGAATGGCGGGGCAATACAATGAGCAGTTCTTC. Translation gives CASGRMAGQYNEQFF.